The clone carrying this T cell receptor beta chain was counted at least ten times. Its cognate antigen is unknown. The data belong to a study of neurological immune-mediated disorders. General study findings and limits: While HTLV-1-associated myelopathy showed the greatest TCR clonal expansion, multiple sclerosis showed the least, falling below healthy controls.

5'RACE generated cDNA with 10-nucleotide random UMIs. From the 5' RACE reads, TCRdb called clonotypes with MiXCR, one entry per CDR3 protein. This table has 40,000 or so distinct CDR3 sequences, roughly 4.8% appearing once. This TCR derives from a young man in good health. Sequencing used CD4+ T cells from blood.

In DNA, the CDR3 is TGTGCCAGCAGTTACACGGCGACAGGGGGGAACTATGGCTACACCTTC. It is translated as CASSYTATGGNYGYTF. This rearrangement joins TRBV6-5 to TRBJ1-2; 9 bases map to TRBD1. The CDR3 has 16 residues. Trimming at V came to 2 bases and at J to 2 bases, leaving 6 bases not matched to a gene. Germline CDR1 is MNHEY and CDR2 is SVGAGI.